Included here is one T cell receptor beta chain sequence, with context. Its specificity is not known. This specimen comes from a study of cytomegalovirus exposure and HLA in healthy donors. Overall study findings and caveats: Later, an analysis showed that TCR beta chains associated with HLA were more clonally expanded than others that were equally common.

With 60 Vbeta and 13 Jbeta primers, the PCR was carried out. Using immunoSEQ multiplex PCR, the repertoire was profiled, and TCRdb retains in-frame clones only, with some absent. The sample contains 150,000 to 200,000 clones, over 65% of which appear only once. Trimming cost V 1 base and J 2 bases; bases outside gene matches: 8. The length of the CDR3 is 18 residues. Germline CDR1 and CDR2: SGHDN and FVKESK. The gene calls are TRBV14 and TRBJ2-2, with 9 bases that match TRBD1. Sequenced: PBMCs. The TCR was taken from a man aged 18 to 30 in good health and CMV-seropositive. The CDR3 DNA reads as TGTGCCAGCAGCCAAGTTCTACCGGACAGGGGTAACACCGGGGAGCTGTTTTTT. Translated, it gives CASSQVLPDRGNTGELFF.